Described below is a single T cell receptor beta chain sequence and its context. It has no known antigen specificity. Base qualities are missing; no much larger clone stands one base away. The data were taken from a study of beta chain features in type 1 diabetes (dated by TCRdb to 2016 to 2019). General notes on the study: Mean age, gender distribution, total cell number and subset yield were not different between patients and healthy donors. A total of about 100,000,000 sorted cells were examined across all samples, and RNA yield correlated strongly with the number of cells per subset. The study compared TCRB repertoires of sorted circulating CD4+ T cell subsets between recently diagnosed type 1 diabetes patients and matched healthy donors. Regulatory and stem cell-like memory subsets were isolated from only 8 patients and roughly 8 healthy donors, whereas naive and central memory subsets came from all 28 donors.

A single peripheral blood draw of about 116 mL on average was collected from each donor into heparinised tubes. Naive, central memory, regulatory and stem cell-like memory CD4+ T cells were sorted on a BD FACSAria II using a panel including CD45RO, CCR7, CD25, CD127, CD95 and CD27. Every sorted population had a purity above 95%. Right away, PBMCs were isolated by Lymphoprep density gradient centrifugation and were stained directly, with no culture step. So that batch effects would be minimized, each experiment stained and sorted samples in pairs, pairing one healthy donor with one patient. CDR1 and CDR2 are drawn from the germline V gene (reference sequence): SGHAT, FQDESV. The germline ends are 20 bases apart after V is trimmed by 5 bases and J by 6 bases. The cysteine opens and the phenylalanine closes a CDR3 of 16 amino acids. Left in the record is the CDR3 DNA by itself, 48 bases read in frame from the first base.

The paper's findings and limits, for the study overall: PCR might favor shorter templates, but patient and control samples were amplified and corrected together, so any skew would affect both groups equally. A moderate but significant shortening of TCRB CDR3 length was observed in type 1 diabetes patients in all four CD4+ subsets. Because cDNA was sequenced instead of genomic DNA, activated cells with high expression could be over-represented, although the groups did not differ in activation or CD3 levels. At VDJ recombination sites, type 1 diabetes patients had fewer insertions and more deleted nucleotides, which implies abnormalities in thymic rearrangement. Naive, central memory and regulatory TCRB repertoires appeared to be more alike among patients than among healthy donors. HLA sub-analyses involved small numbers of individuals, so any influence of HLA type on TCRB rearrangement remained unresolved.

The entire amount of isolated RNA was reverse transcribed using the High Capacity cDNA Reverse Transcription Kit, so the sequenced TCRB transcripts were expressed ones. Deep immunoSEQ sequencing was performed on naive, central memory and regulatory T cell samples, with an average of about 4 million total reads per sample. After sorted cells were lysed in RLT buffer, RNA was extracted with DNase-treated RNeasy Micro or Mini kits, with the choice depending on cell number. Each cell subset was processed on its own to prevent cross-contamination, while patient and healthy donor samples were processed together. The immunoSEQ multiplex PCR was used to amplify TCRB sequences from cDNA, yielding 87-bp fragments that span the CDR3 region. Amplicons were sequenced on the Illumina HiSeq platform. Per the original workflow: PCR bias was corrected computationally using synthetic template baselines, and reads within Hamming distance 2 were collapsed, with unmergeable singletons discarded. Reads were aligned against IMGT so that V, D and J genes, CDR3 length and insertions or deletions at six rearrangement sites could be assigned. Within each subset, clonotype counts were normalized to sorted cell number, and only after that were true diversity and Gini coefficients computed with the tcR R package. The overlap coefficient, calculated on TCRB nucleotide sequences, was used to quantify repertoire sharing. Entries here come from immuneACCESS through TCRdb and include only in-frame sequences with V and J called. Some clones fail to appear in such tables; in the studies checked, an unresolved V gene covers under half of the shortfall, and the cause of the remainder is unknown. That table gives V, J and clone size, and the DNA gave D and trimming. The sample table shows a few hundred thousand clones, and around a quarter are seen once. Approximately 4% of the sample belongs to the ten largest clones.

This chain is built from TRBV11-1 and TRBJ2-1, with no reliable assignment of the D segment. This TCR was sampled from a man aged 25 to 40 in good health. The sequenced sample was central memory CD4+ T cells from blood. The nucleotide sequence is TGTGCCAGCAGCCCTGGGATTCGGCTTTCGACCAATGAGCAGTTCTTC. The translation is CASSPGIRLSTNEQFF.